These T cell receptor beta chains were read from a single sample in a study of T cells in Graves' hyperthyroidism and ophthalmopathy. Each CDR3 protein is one row after TCRdb ran MiXCR on the multiplex PCR reads. Of some 620,000 distinct CDR3 sequences in the sample, 15% to 20% were seen once. Sequencing was carried out using blood. Receptor source: a woman aged 30 to 39 with Graves' hyperthyroidism. Both conserved end residues are part of each CDR3. A D gene is named only where the DNA matches it firmly. Not all rows give a size; the values are once, few, many and, for expanded clones, a class.

D gene	V gene	CDR3 length	J gene	clone size	CDR3 DNA	CDR3 protein
TRBD2	TRBV4-3	14	TRBJ2-1	many	TGCGCCAGCAGCCACGGGGGACTAGCACGCGAGCAGTTCTTC	CASSHGGLAREQFF
TRBD2	TRBV28	16	TRBJ2-7	few	TGTGCCAGCAGTTTATTTAGTGGCGGGAGGCGATACGAGCAGTACTTC	CASSLFSGGRRYEQYF
.	TRBV5-5	15	TRBJ1-5	.	TGTGCCAGCAGCTTTGGTGTGGGGCCGGGTGAGCCCCAGCATTTT	CASSFGVGPGEPQHF
TRBD2	TRBV19	15	TRBJ2-5	.	TGTGCCAGTAGTATCTCCGGGACTAGCGGGGAGACCCAGTACTTC	CASSISGTSGETQYF
TRBD2	TRBV9	18	TRBJ2-1	.	TGTGCCAGCAGCGTAAAACGTACAGGCCCTAGCGGGAACAATGAGCAGTTCTTC	CASSVKRTGPSGNNEQFF
.	TRBV28	14	TRBJ2-1	many	TGTGCCAGCACCTTGGTACAGGGTGGCAATGAGCAGTTCTTC	CASTLVQGGNEQFF
.	TRBV6-2/TRBV6-3	12	TRBJ1-1	.	TGTGCCAGCGGTCTGCGGGCCACTGAAGCTTTCTTT	CASGLRATEAFF
TRBD2	TRBV2	14	TRBJ2-1	many	TGTGCCAGCGAGGGACTAGCAACCTACAATGAGCAGTTCTTC	CASEGLATYNEQFF
.	TRBV20-1	9	TRBJ1-1	.	TGCAGTGTCAAAGCCGGGGCTTTCTTT	CSVKAGAFF
TRBD1	TRBV7-3	15	TRBJ2-5	few	TGTGCCAGCAGCTCCTGGACAGGGGGTAAAGAGACCCAGTACTTC	CASSSWTGGKETQYF
.	TRBV19	13	TRBJ2-3	.	TGTGCCAGTAGTATGGTGGGACCAGATACGCAGTATTTT	CASSMVGPDTQYF
TRBD2	TRBV2	14	TRBJ2-3	many	TGTGCCAGCAGTGAGGGACTAGCGGGAAATACGCAGTATTTT	CASSEGLAGNTQYF
.	TRBV20-1	15	TRBJ1-4	.	TGCAGTGCTAGAGATCTCTACAGGGAGGGGGAAAAACTGTTTTTT	CSARDLYREGEKLFF
TRBD1	TRBV28	15	TRBJ1-6	few	TGTGCCAGCAGTACTTCAGGGGGACCTTTTTCACCCCTCCACTTT	CASSTSGGPFSPLHF
.	TRBV7-3	13	TRBJ2-5	many	TGTGCCAGCAGCCGGGACCATCAAGAGACCCAGTACTTC	CASSRDHQETQYF
.	TRBV28	13	TRBJ2-2	many	TGTGCCAGCACGGCTATTGTCAGTGGGGAGCTGTTTTTT	CASTAIVSGELFF
.	TRBV7-2	16	TRBJ2-7	few	TGTGCCAGCAGCTTGAACGGGGGCGAACTCTCCTACGAGCAGTACTTC	CASSLNGGELSYEQYF
.	TRBV5-1	14	TRBJ2-2	many	TGCGCCAGCAGCTTGGGTCAAGTCACCGGGGAGCTGTTTTTT	CASSLGQVTGELFF
.	TRBV7-2	16	TRBJ2-5	many	TGTGCCAGCAGCTTAAGGGGGTTCTCCGACCAAGAGACCCAGTACTTC	CASSLRGFSDQETQYF
TRBD2	TRBV20-1	19	TRBJ2-5	many	TGCAGTGCTAGATCCCGCATACTAGCGGTGACGACGCGAAGAGAGACCCAGTACTTC	CSARSRILAVTTRRETQYF
TRBD1	TRBV18	15	TRBJ1-2	.	TGTGCCAGCTCACCTGAGGGACAGGTGAGCTATGGCTACACCTTC	CASSPEGQVSYGYTF
.	TRBV20-1	13	TRBJ1-5	.	TGCAGTGCTAAGCGAGGGGATAATCAGCCCCAGCATTTT	CSAKRGDNQPQHF
TRBD2	TRBV3-1	15	TRBJ2-1	many	TGTGCCAGCAGCCAACTAGCGGGAGTAGAGAATGAGCAGTTCTTC	CASSQLAGVENEQFF
.	TRBV18	13	TRBJ1-2	few	TGTGCCAGCTCACCCGACCCAATGGGGGGCTACACCTTC	CASSPDPMGGYTF
TRBD2	TRBV12-3/TRBV12-4	20	TRBJ2-3	.	TGTGCCAGCAGTGAACACTCCGGGACTAGCGGAACGGTCAGCACAGATACGCAGTATTTT	CASSEHSGTSGTVSTDTQYF
.	TRBV28	11	TRBJ2-1	.	TGTGCCAGCAGTCCCATAGTTGAGCAGTTCTTC	CASSPIVEQFF
.	TRBV6-2/TRBV6-3	13	TRBJ1-5	many	TGTGCCAGCAGTTGGGACTACAATCAGCCCCAGCATTTT	CASSWDYNQPQHF
.	TRBV24-1	15	TRBJ1-3	.	TGTGCCACCAGTGATTCCTCAAGACCGGGAAACACCATATATTTT	CATSDSSRPGNTIYF
.	TRBV6-1	14	TRBJ2-2	many	TGTGCCAGCCGGGGGGCGGTGAACACCGGGGAGCTGTTTTTT	CASRGAVNTGELFF
.	TRBV27	14	TRBJ1-4	.	TGTGCCAGCAGTTTATCACAGGGTGTTGAAAAACTGTTTTTT	CASSLSQGVEKLFF
.	TRBV28	14	TRBJ1-1	many	TGTGCCAGCAGTGTGGAGCTACTGAACACTGAAGCTTTCTTT	CASSVELLNTEAFF
.	TRBV7-9	14	TRBJ1-1	.	TGTGCCAGCAGCGCCTGGGCCCCGGACACTGAAGCTTTCTTT	CASSAWAPDTEAFF
TRBD1	TRBV2	16	TRBJ1-2	many	TGTGCCAGCAGTCCTCTTCCCGGGACAGGGCCTTGGGGCTACACCTTC	CASSPLPGTGPWGYTF
.	TRBV12-3/TRBV12-4	10	TRBJ1-1	.	TGTGCTCTGGCCGGCACTGAAGCTTTCTTT	CALAGTEAFF
.	TRBV6-1	15	TRBJ2-5	many	TGTGCCAGCAGTGAAGTGCATGGATCACAAGAGACCCAGTACTTC	CASSEVHGSQETQYF
TRBD1	TRBV2	14	TRBJ1-2	many	TGTGCCAGCAGTGAAGGACAGGGGGCAAACGGCTACACCTTC	CASSEGQGANGYTF
TRBD2	TRBV3-1	12	TRBJ2-1	many	TGTGCCAGCAGCCAAGGCGAGACTAGCCAGTTCTTC	CASSQGETSQFF
.	TRBV10-2	13	TRBJ2-1	few	TGCGCCATCCAAACCCCATCTGACAATGAGCAGTTCTTC	CAIQTPSDNEQFF
.	TRBV6-1	12	TRBJ2-7	many	TGTGCCAGCAGTTCCATCACCTACGAGCAGTACTTC	CASSSITYEQYF
.	TRBV5-1	15	TRBJ1-1	.	TGCGCCAGCAGCTTGGGGGTATCGGGGAACACTGAAGCTTTCTTT	CASSLGVSGNTEAFF
TRBD1	TRBV27	15	TRBJ1-1	many	TGTGCCAGCAGTCTTTTACAGGGGGACAAGGATGAAGCTTTCTTT	CASSLLQGDKDEAFF
TRBD1	TRBV12-3/TRBV12-4	14	TRBJ2-7	.	TGTGCCAGCAGTTTCAGGGGGCTTTTTCACGAGCAGTACTTC	CASSFRGLFHEQYF
.	TRBV2	14	TRBJ2-7	many	TGTGCCAGCAGCCCAGGGTCCCGAGTTTACGAGCAGTACTTC	CASSPGSRVYEQYF